Listed below are T cell receptor beta chains from one sample, sequenced in a study of radiotherapy plus CTLA-4 blockade in lung cancer. Generated by immunoSEQ multiplex PCR, the TCRdb table keeps only in-frame clones and is missing some. In the table there are 65,000 to 90,000 clones, around nine tenths of which are singletons. Sequencing used peripheral blood, obtained from a patient treated with radiotherapy plus ipilimumab. These receptor sequences come from a human donor with non-small cell lung cancer that progressed on radiotherapy plus ipilimumab. Both conserved end residues are trimmed from each CDR3. The order of the fields is D gene, V gene, J gene, CDR3 protein. D genes are given only for firm matches.

d_call: NA; v_call: TRBV5-1; j_call: TRBJ1-4; cdr3_aa: ASSPSIQGLAKSGTNEKLF
d_call: NA; v_call: TRBV4-1; j_call: TRBJ1-5; cdr3_aa: ASSQVSGTQPQH
d_call: TRBD1; v_call: TRBV10-3; j_call: TRBJ1-5; cdr3_aa: AISESVTGWDQPQH
d_call: TRBD1; v_call: TRBV5-6; j_call: TRBJ1-2; cdr3_aa: ASSRDRGNHNYGYT
d_call: NA; v_call: TRBV4-1; j_call: TRBJ1-5; cdr3_aa: ASSQEHGRLANQPQH
d_call: TRBD2; v_call: TRBV4-1; j_call: TRBJ2-1; cdr3_aa: ASSQGVSGMTYNEQF
d_call: NA; v_call: TRBV2; j_call: TRBJ2-1; cdr3_aa: ASGMEGSRF
d_call: NA; v_call: TRBV4-1; j_call: TRBJ2-7; cdr3_aa: ASSQAWPGYEQY
d_call: NA; v_call: TRBV27; j_call: TRBJ2-1; cdr3_aa: ASSGRISYNEPF
d_call: NA; v_call: TRBV5-1; j_call: TRBJ2-1; cdr3_aa: ASSLRGAYNEQF
d_call: TRBD1; v_call: TRBV28; j_call: TRBJ2-5; cdr3_aa: ASRHRQGIQETQY
d_call: TRBD1; v_call: TRBV19; j_call: TRBJ2-2; cdr3_aa: ASSFRQGAGRELF
d_call: NA; v_call: TRBV2; j_call: TRBJ1-5; cdr3_aa: ASSEQGSNQPQH
d_call: NA; v_call: TRBV15; j_call: TRBJ1-5; cdr3_aa: ATSRDGGFNQPQH
d_call: NA; v_call: TRBV5-1; j_call: TRBJ2-7; cdr3_aa: ASSKDGKSYEQY
d_call: TRBD1; v_call: TRBV5-6; j_call: TRBJ2-2; cdr3_aa: ASSFWGPGQGATGELF
d_call: TRBD1; v_call: TRBV28; j_call: TRBJ1-2; cdr3_aa: ASNPGGQNYGYT
d_call: TRBD2; v_call: TRBV19; j_call: TRBJ2-1; cdr3_aa: ASSISGLAGSYNEQF
d_call: NA; v_call: TRBV5-1; j_call: TRBJ2-3; cdr3_aa: ASSLEGRTSTDTQY
d_call: NA; v_call: TRBV6-5; j_call: TRBJ1-1; cdr3_aa: ASSYGDTEAF
d_call: TRBD2; v_call: TRBV10-2; j_call: TRBJ2-1; cdr3_aa: ASTDPSGYNEQF
d_call: TRBD2; v_call: TRBV6-5; j_call: TRBJ2-7; cdr3_aa: ASSYGTSFEEQY
d_call: TRBD2; v_call: TRBV5-3; j_call: TRBJ2-3; cdr3_aa: ARSRSGRVPDTQY
d_call: NA; v_call: TRBV6-6; j_call: TRBJ2-1; cdr3_aa: ASSRVGAEQF
d_call: NA; v_call: TRBV5-1; j_call: TRBJ1-2; cdr3_aa: ASSLTGIYGYT
d_call: TRBD2; v_call: TRBV7-9; j_call: TRBJ2-1; cdr3_aa: ASSLTSGTYNEQF
d_call: TRBD2; v_call: TRBV30; j_call: TRBJ2-5; cdr3_aa: AWSVRFAGDYGRQETQY
d_call: NA; v_call: TRBV5-4; j_call: TRBJ2-7; cdr3_aa: ASSFYGIRYEQY
d_call: NA; v_call: TRBV7-3; j_call: TRBJ2-2; cdr3_aa: ASSFTGLDTGELF
d_call: TRBD1; v_call: TRBV19; j_call: TRBJ1-4; cdr3_aa: ASSIAQGATNEKLF
d_call: NA; v_call: TRBV29-1; j_call: TRBJ2-2; cdr3_aa: SGKGGVDTGELF
d_call: NA; v_call: TRBV7-9; j_call: TRBJ1-4; cdr3_aa: ASSLNEKLF
d_call: TRBD1; v_call: TRBV27; j_call: TRBJ1-2; cdr3_aa: ASSLRDRVSGYT
d_call: NA; v_call: TRBV5-1; j_call: TRBJ2-3; cdr3_aa: ASSFLPGEDTQY
d_call: TRBD2; v_call: TRBV28; j_call: TRBJ2-1; cdr3_aa: ASSSDLAAGPYNEQF
d_call: TRBD1; v_call: TRBV5-1; j_call: TRBJ2-5; cdr3_aa: ASSKGTGGWETQY
d_call: NA; v_call: TRBV11-2; j_call: TRBJ2-3; cdr3_aa: ASSLVRGEGPTDTQY